This T cell receptor (beta chain) was identified during a study of cytomegalovirus exposure and HLA in healthy donors (dated by TCRdb to 2015 to 2018). Regarding the study in general: According to an earlier analysis of 587 of the donors, about 190 million T cells yielded roughly 100 million unique TCR beta sequences and 276 Gb of sequence data. An early release that covered fewer than 750 HLA-typed donors contained approximately 300 gigabases of sequencing data and tens of millions of unique TCR sequences. Of the 350 to 400 genotyped donors, roughly 80% fell in the genetic ancestry cluster associated with self-reported Caucasian donors. The aim of the study was to test whether cataloging public T cell receptors could identify signatures of past pathogen exposure. The study used immunosequencing to profile the T cell repertoires of 666 subjects and linked those repertoires to cytomegalovirus serostatus. Besides the first cohort of more than 650 subjects, a separate validation cohort made up of 120 different subjects was used. The study combined high-throughput TCR immunosequencing, statistical association of individual TCRs with disease status, and machine learning to predict cytomegalovirus infection status. To study patterns of TCR occurrence, a later analysis re-analyzed previously published TCR beta repertoires from several hundred donors and added high-resolution HLA genotyping. The later analysis used no new phenotypic data to find candidate immune exposures, relying instead on TCR beta sequences and their occurrence across donors. An earlier analysis of 587 of the donors applied high-throughput TCR beta sequencing to assess whether each TCR beta V gene segment acted as functional or pseudogenic. Alongside the repertoire data, information on donor age, sex, ethnicity and CMV serostatus was compiled. In a later genetic analysis, genome-wide SNP genotypes for about 65% of the roughly 670 donors were used, and that subset was treated as a discovery cohort. All discovery cohort repertoires had been generated on a single sequencing platform. HLA typing included class I and class II loci at four-digit resolution. The number of donors typed differed by locus, with 629-630 for A, B, C, DRB1 and DQB1, over 500 for DQA1, 606 for DPA1, and 400 to 490 for DPB1. A handful of DR-DQ haplotypes were handled as single units for association and clustering because linkage in the cohort was strong. Across 300 to 500 genotyped donors of the cohort, an average of approximately 220,000 unique TCR beta nucleotide sequences per donor were sequenced, and roughly a sixth of those sequences were non-productive.

The cohort was made up of roughly 670 healthy bone marrow donors. At the time of sampling, every cohort member was nominally healthy, though immune exposures that went unrecorded were likely present. The donor tested CMV seronegative and was one of the 352 seronegative cohort members. A peripheral blood sample was provided by each donor, and peripheral blood mononuclear cells were used for TCR beta sequencing. The Qiagen DNeasy Blood Extraction Kit was used to extract genomic DNA from the blood cell samples. A word on this clone: Its cognate antigen has yet to be identified.

The method behind the library was the immunoSEQ multiplex PCR assay. For the multiplex PCR, a mixture combining 60 forward primers for TCR Vbeta segments and 13 reverse primers for TCR Jbeta segments was used. The CDR3 region of rearranged TCR beta genes was amplified from genomic DNA by a multiplex PCR assay. The Illumina HiSeq System was used to sequence the amplified TCR beta libraries as 87-base-pair reads. The paper's data handling went like this. A later analysis counted approximately 76 million unique TCR beta chains across the 666 repertoires, and about 10 million of these chains were shared by at least two donors. Raw reads were error-corrected and collapsed into unique sequences by a nearest-neighbor algorithm in which closely related sequences were merged to remove PCR and sequencing errors. To assign V, D and J gene segments, CDR3 sequences were aligned to IMGT reference sequences. For a sequence to be retained, at least a six-nucleotide match to both a V gene segment and a J gene segment was required. Rearrangements were called productive when the CDR3 lacked stop codons and stayed in frame with V and J; all others were non-productive. CDR3 was defined by IMGT convention, running from the second conserved V-encoded cysteine to the conserved J-encoded phenylalanine. Sequences without an unambiguous match to a single V gene segment were excluded from the earlier analysis of a few hundred of the donors. In an earlier analysis of 587 of the donors, a V segment was called functional when productive rearrangements were above 56.7%, and segregating when the standard deviation between donors exceeded 5%. A statistical classification framework was built to diagnose cytomegalovirus status from the catalog of TCR beta chain sequences. In a later analysis, V and J genes were assigned by comparing TCR nucleotide sequences against IMGT/GENE-DB human TR gene sequences. In a later analysis, CDR3 sequences and most-parsimonious VDJ recombination scenarios were assigned using the TCRdist pipeline. A later analysis defined each TCR beta chain by its CDR3 amino acid sequence plus V-gene family, and excluded reads lacking a unique V-gene family. To address suspected cross-contamination and a sequencing artifact, a later analysis removed some 620 highly shared, low-generation-probability nucleotide sequences. A later analysis calculated a clonal expansion index for each public chain from normalized within-repertoire ranks of inferred template counts. In a later analysis, generation probabilities were computed using a VDJ recombination model fitted to out-of-frame rearrangements, and the results were checked against IGoR. A later analysis scored TCR-TCR, TCR-HLA and TCR-CMV co-occurrence with hypergeometric tests, applying a repertoire-size bias correction to TCR pairs. In a later analysis, false discovery rates were estimated by permuting HLA or CMV assignments 20 times. A later analysis grouped co-occurring TCRs with DBSCAN, adding TCRdist sequence similarity when clustering within HLA-allele-positive subsets. Repertoires with fewer than 30,000 or more than 120,000 public chains, plus five repertoires with anomalous nucleotide sharing, were excluded from co-occurrence clustering. Entries here come from immuneACCESS through TCRdb and include only in-frame sequences with V and J called. Some clones fail to appear in such tables; in the studies checked, an unresolved V gene covers under half of the shortfall, and the cause of the remainder is unknown. V and J calls and clone size are those listed in that table; D and trimming were worked out from the DNA. The table of this sample itemizes under 200,000 clones. Around 6% of the sample lies in the top ten.

The research as a whole found: Some IMGT-functional V segments, including TRBV6-2 and TRBV6-3, could not be distinguished by the 87-base-pair reads and were therefore excluded. A further reported finding was that TCR beta sequences accurately predicted the HLA-A and HLA-B alleles for most subjects in the first cohort. In a later analysis, several top co-occurrence clusters were reported to appear linked to parvovirus B19, influenza, CMV and Epstein-Barr virus. In vitro tests confirmed that a few of the cytomegalovirus-associated TCR beta chains recognize cytomegalovirus antigens. The study gave a list of around 170 TCR beta chains associated with cytomegalovirus. A group of highly shared sequence variants was considered likely to be a technical artifact of the sequencing pipeline. The earlier analysis of approximately 590 of the donors excluded about 16 rarely observed V segments, including chromosome 9 orphons, because counts were too low. The presence/absence analyses assumed that sequencing depth was roughly uniform across donors, and that assumption may not be true. V-gene and J-gene trimming of TCR beta chains was associated with a missense DCLRE1C variant in a later genetic analysis, and the association was replicated in an independent cohort. The classifier was reported to diagnose cytomegalovirus status with high specificity and sensitivity in both the original cohort and the validation cohort. An earlier analysis of approximately 600 of the donors showed that most TCR beta V segments appeared in productive rearrangements either about 87% or about 30% of the time, which broadly matched IMGT annotations. In a later analysis, 15,000 to 20,000 TCR beta sequences were associated with specific HLA alleles at a false discovery rate of 0.05. In a later analysis, most CMV-associated TCR beta chains were found to appear HLA-restricted, with HLA associations seemingly driven largely by CMV exposure. According to a later genetic analysis, donors in an Asian-associated ancestry cluster had fewer N-insertions in productive TCRs than the approximately 630-donor mean. In a later analysis, TCR association rates were found to vary across HLA loci, with the most associated TCRs seen for DRB1 alleles and the fewest for HLA-C alleles. Across donors, most TCR sequences were observed very rarely, whereas some public TCRs were present in many individuals. This cohort had only TCR beta chains sequenced, and the lack of alpha or paired-chain data limited which features could be detected. Linkage disequilibrium might explain the correlated functional status among segregating V segments, but an unknown experimental factor could not be ruled out. It was suggested by the authors that the approach could potentially be generalized to other disease states and immunological phenotypes. Because HLA typing was missing for some donors at each locus, association tests included only the typed subset. In a later analysis, HLA-associated TCR beta chains showed more clonal expansion and lower generation probabilities than non-associated chains that were equally common. When HLA alleles, especially DR and DQ, strongly co-occurred, TCR associations were difficult to assign to individual alleles. For the cohort, immune exposure information was limited to CMV serostatus.

Counted from cysteine to phenylalanine, this CDR3 has 15 amino acids. Just the 45-base CDR3 DNA is kept, in frame starting at base 1. Clipping removes 5 bases from V and 0 bases from J, with 0 as the unmatched junction base count. CDR1 and CDR2 are drawn from the germline V gene: KGHSH, LQKENI. This sequence was found in a man aged 30 to 39 in good health and CMV-seronegative. Recombination linked TRBV18 to TRBJ2-7, with 14 central nucleotides matching TRBD2. The specimen sequenced was PBMCs. The nucleotide sequence is given as TGTGCCAGCTCAGGGACTAGCGGGGGCTCCTACGAGCAGTACTTC. Its protein product is CASSGTSGGSYEQYF.